This entry describes one TCR beta chain. This specimen comes from a study of blood T cell repertoires in COVID-19. Seattle cases were enrolled at active infection and followed longitudinally. In the original workflow: How many nucleated cells were present was estimated from reference gene primer amplification. Clones were sequenced by immunoSEQ multiplex PCR, and TCRdb holds only the in-frame ones, with some missing. V, J and clone size were drawn from that table, and D and trimming were deduced from the DNA. Of about 300,000 clones listed, roughly 83% are singletons. Germline V CDR1 and CDR2: GTSNPN, SVGIG (reference sequence). The CDR3 loop spans 13 amino acids. With 3 bases clipped from V and 5 bases from J, the junction kept 6 bases outside the gene matches.

This receptor was obtained from a human donor with COVID-19, enrolled during active disease. The donor label of this sample is uncertain. The sample consisted of peripheral blood. The rearrangement uses TRBV30 and TRBJ2-7, with 8 bases that match TRBD1. The CDR3 sequence: CAWSGTGFHEQYF. The DNA of the CDR3 is TGTGCCTGGAGCGGGACAGGATTCCACGAGCAGTACTTC.